The 28 T cell receptor beta chains below were found in one sample sequenced in a study of control samples from healthy donors and cancer patients. The repertoire was sequenced with immunoSEQ multiplex PCR; TCRdb's copy has only in-frame clones and lacks some. In the table there are around 140,000 clones, approximately 93% of which are singletons. Sample: blood. All receptors come from a man aged 18 to 30 in good health.

This rearrangement joins TRBV19 to TRBJ1-2, with unresolved D. This CDR3 comprises 12 residues. CDR1 is LNHDA, CDR2 SQIVND, per germline (reference sequence). V was pared by 3 bases and J by 8 bases, with 10 bases between. The DNA of the CDR3 is TGTGCCAGTAGTATTGGACTTGGAGGCTACACCTTC. It encodes CASSIGLGGYTF.

This clone was counted a single time. This chain connects TRBV6-5 to TRBJ1-4; D not resolved. Germline CDR1 is MNHEY and CDR2 is SVGAGI. Trimming left V 5 bases short and J 11 bases short, with 21 bases between. CDR3 length equals 15 residues. The CDR3: CASSNTRAIEFKLFF. Here the CDR3 DNA reads TGTGCCAGCAGTAACACCCGGGCCATCGAATTTAAACTGTTTTTT.

The chain links TRBV27 to TRBJ2-7; TRBD1 might be the D (5 bases). V was clipped by 3 bases and J by 3 bases, with 9 bases between them. Per germline, CDR1 MNHEY and CDR2 SMNVEV (reference sequence). CDR3 length: 13 amino acids. Written as DNA, the CDR3 is TGTGCCAGCAGTTTGGCCAGGGACTACGAGCAGTACTTC. This translates into CASSLARDYEQYF.

This chain joins TRBV7-9 and TRBJ2-1; D tentatively reads TRBD1 or TRBD2 (5 bases each). CDR3 length: 17 residues. Germline V CDR1 and CDR2: SEHNR, FQNEAQ (reference sequence). Trimming stripped 5 bases from V and 4 bases from J, with 21 bases between. The CDR3: CASSRPRWGPEYNEQFF. In nucleotides, the CDR3 is TGTGCCAGCAGCCGCCCGCGGTGGGGACCTGAATACAATGAGCAGTTCTTC.

The V and J genes are TRBV29-1 and TRBJ2-7, with D tentatively TRBD2 (6 bases). The V gene's germline CDR1 is SQVTM and CDR2 ANQGSEA. The V end was cut by 6 bases, the J end by 1 base, with 13 bases between. The CDR3 runs 13 residues. For the CDR3, the DNA is TGCAGCGTGGCGGGCGGGGATTCCTACGAGCAGTACTTC. Translating it yields CSVAGGDSYEQYF.

This clone was recorded only once. The rearrangement uses TRBV30 and TRBJ2-7; no clear D gene. V lost 0 bases and J lost 2, with 11 bases in between. The CDR3 consists of 14 residues. Germline V lookup: CDR1 GTSNPN, CDR2 SVGIG (reference sequence). CDR3 bases: TGTGCCTGGAGTGTGGGTCAGGATACCTACGAGCAGTACTTC. As protein: CAWSVGQDTYEQYF.

The rearrangement joins TRBV7-8 to TRBJ1-1; possibly TRBD1 for D (6 bases). Per germline, CDR1 SGHVS and CDR2 FQNEAQ. V was pared by 7 bases and J by 11 bases, with 35 bases between. This CDR3 has 18 residues. The CDR3 sequence: CASTRNRGRDTELLRAFF. In DNA form, the CDR3 reads TGTGCCAGCACCCGAAATAGGGGCCGGGACACCGAGCTTCTCAGGGCTTTCTTT.

As to this clone: The junction does not match germline at one end; this may be a read error. This chain uses TRBV5-1 with TRBJ1-3, with D uncertain. CDR3 length equals 16 residues. The V gene's germline CDR1 is SGHRS and CDR2 YFSETQ. CDR3 in amino acids: CASSLGPANSGNTIYF. The DNA for the CDR3 is TGCGCCAGCAGTTTGGGCCCGGCCAACTCTGGAAACACCATATATTTT.

The rearrangement joins TRBV13 to TRBJ2-1, with 12 positions matching TRBD2. CDR1 is PRHDT, CDR2 FYEKMQ, per germline (reference sequence). This CDR3 contains 15 residues. Unmatched junction bases numbered 3, after V lost 2 bases and J lost 7 bases. The CDR3 DNA is TGTGCCAGCAGCTTAAGACTAGCGGGAGTGAATGAGCAGTTCTTC. This codes for CASSLRLAGVNEQFF.

V is TRBV30 and J is TRBJ1-6; D is unclear. CDR1 GTSNPN and CDR2 SVGIG come from the germline V gene (reference sequence). The CDR3 runs 11 residues. Trimming pared 3 bases from V and 11 bases from J, leaving 8 bases between. The DNA of the CDR3 is TGTGCCTGGAGCCCCGGGACACCCCTCCACTTT. The encoded protein is CAWSPGTPLHF.

The rearrangement links TRBV28 to TRBJ2-3; D might be TRBD2 (5 bases). Per the germline V gene, CDR1 is MDHEN and CDR2 is SYDVKM. The V gene lost 3 bases and the J gene lost 2 bases, with 9 bases spanning the gap. The CDR3 length is 14 residues. The CDR3 is CASSLDFYTDTQYF. DNA of the CDR3: TGTGCCAGCAGTTTGGACTTCTACACAGATACGCAGTATTTT.

This chain links TRBV9 with TRBJ2-7; D tentatively reads TRBD1 or TRBD2 (5 bases each). Germline CDR1 and CDR2: SGDLS and YYNGEE. The CDR3 covers 14 residues. V was clipped by 4 bases and J by 4 bases, with 15 bases between them. The CDR3 DNA sequence: TGTGCCAGCAGCCCAGGACAAGCGGCGTACGAGCAGTACTTC. As protein: CASSPGQAAYEQYF.

As for this clone: Other DNA sequences from this sample encode an identical CDR3 as well. The chain links TRBV27 to TRBJ2-1, with 7 bases lining up with TRBD2. V shed 5 bases, J shed 4 bases, and the junction held 5 bases outside the gene matches. Looked up from germline, CDR1 is MNHEY and CDR2 is SMNVEV (reference sequence). The CDR3 spans 14 residues. The CDR3 region has the DNA TGTGCCAGCAGTCTCCGGGACTATTACAATGAGCAGTTCTTC. The encoded protein is CASSLRDYYNEQFF.

The chain has TRBV7-2 and TRBJ1-3; a weak D match, TRBD1 (6 bases). The CDR3 runs 16 residues. With 5 bases removed from V and 0 bases from J, the gap between germline ends came to 14 bases. From germline, CDR1 is SGHTA and CDR2 FQGNSA. For the CDR3, the DNA is TGTGCCAGCAGCCATGTGGGGGCCAACTCTGGAAACACCATATATTTT. It encodes CASSHVGANSGNTIYF.

DNA for the CDR3: TGCGCCAGCAGCCAAGGGCCCCGGGCCGGTGGTGAAGCTTTCTTT. This codes for CASSQGPRAGGEAFF. The rearrangement uses TRBV4-1 and TRBJ1-1; unclear D gene. The CDR3 consists of 15 residues. The germline V gene has CDR1 MGHRA and CDR2 YSYEKL. V dropped 1 base and J dropped 7 bases, with 16 bases sitting between them.

The rearrangement uses TRBV12-3 or TRBV12-4 and TRBJ1-5, with D unclear. V lost 6 bases and J lost 11, with 14 bases in between. The CDR3 totals 12 residues. The CDR3 DNA is TGTGCCAGCAGCCCTGGTCGCGAGTCCCAGCATTTT. It encodes CASSPGRESQHF.

This clone was counted once. The V gene is TRBV7-3, the J gene TRBJ2-7; D may be TRBD2 (6 bases). Germline-derived CDR1 and CDR2 are SGHTA and FQGTGA. This CDR3 has 15 amino acids. The V end was cut by 8 bases, the J end by 0 bases, with 17 bases between. CDR3 nucleotide sequence: TGTGCCAGCTACGACCCGGGACTGCACTCCTACGAGCAGTACTTC. This encodes CASYDPGLHSYEQYF.

The chain has TRBV28 and TRBJ2-3; no reliable D call. Trimming stripped 7 bases from V and 2 bases from J, with 7 bases between. The CDR3 is 12 amino acids. Germline V gene lookup returns CDR1 MDHEN and CDR2 SYDVKM. The CDR3 loop is CASISPTDTQYF. The CDR3 nucleotides read TGTGCCAGCATCAGCCCCACAGATACGCAGTATTTT.

The chain uses TRBV12-3 or TRBV12-4 and TRBJ1-3, with 7 bases fitting TRBD1. The CDR3 is made up of 13 amino acids. V lost 8 bases to trimming and J lost 3 bases; unmatched junction nucleotides: 4. The CDR3 DNA sequence: TGTGCCAGCGGGACAGAATATGGAAACACCATATATTTT. Amino acid sequence: CASGTEYGNTIYF.

The chain joins TRBV6-4 to TRBJ2-3, with D tentatively TRBD2 (5 bases). Germline loops: CDR1 MRHNA, CDR2 SNTAGT. There are 15 residues in the CDR3. The V end was cut by 3 bases, the J end by 2 bases, with 12 bases between. This CDR3 reads CASSERTLDTDTQYF. DNA of the CDR3: TGTGCCAGCAGTGAGCGGACTCTCGACACAGATACGCAGTATTTT.

The V gene is TRBV9, the J gene TRBJ1-6; 9 bases map to TRBD1. The J segment lost 7 bases and the V segment lost 0 bases, leaving 2 bases of the junction unmatched. CDR3 length: 15 residues. The germline V gene has CDR1 SGDLS and CDR2 YYNGEE. In nucleotides, the CDR3 is TGTGCCAGCAGCGTAGGGACAGGGGAGAATTCACCCCTCCACTTT. The encoded protein is CASSVGTGENSPLHF.

The V gene is TRBV30, the J gene TRBJ1-2; unclear D gene. The CDR3 contains 11 residues. V dropped 2 bases and J dropped 4 bases, with 5 bases sitting between them. Looked up from germline, CDR1 is GTSNPN and CDR2 is SVGIG (reference sequence). The CDR3 DNA follows: TGTGCCTGGAGTACGGGCTATGGCTACACCTTC. It specifies CAWSTGYGYTF.

The chain couples TRBV7-2 to TRBJ1-1; 9 positions agree with TRBD1. CDR1 and CDR2 (germline): SGHTA, FQGNSA. Germline trimming cut 8 bases from V and 9 bases from J; bases unmatched to any gene: 13. The CDR3 runs to 14 residues. For the CDR3, the DNA is TGTGCCAGCGGAAACCGGGACAGGGAGAACAAAGCTTTCTTT. This sequence encodes CASGNRDRENKAFF.

This clone was detected only once. V usage is TRBV4-1 and J usage is TRBJ1-1; the D is unclear. Trimming stripped 3 bases from V and 5 bases from J, with 10 bases between. Germline V gives CDR1 MGHRA, CDR2 YSYEKL. The CDR3 covers 13 residues. As DNA, the CDR3 is TGCGCCAGCAGCCACCAAGTTGGTACTGAAGCTTTCTTT. Protein sequence: CASSHQVGTEAFF.

The rearrangement uses TRBV6-6 and TRBJ1-2; unclear D gene. Germline CDR1 reads MNHNY; CDR2 reads SVGAGI (reference sequence). V lost 7 bases and J 6 bases, leaving 15 bases between the germline ends. The CDR3 sequence is 13 residues long. The CDR3 nucleotides read TGTGCCAGCACCCAAGCAGAAAGTCATGGCTACACCTTC. Its translation: CASTQAESHGYTF.

The chain is built from TRBV7-2 and TRBJ1-1, with no clear D. This CDR3 has 13 residues. V was clipped by 3 bases and J by 4 bases, with 9 bases between them. The V gene's germline CDR1 is SGHTA and CDR2 FQGNSA. The DNA of the CDR3 is TGTGCCAGCAGCTTCTCGGGTTTCACTGAAGCTTTCTTT. It yields the protein CASSFSGFTEAFF.

CDR3 amino acids: CASSSSTPGANVLTF. The CDR3 DNA reads as TGTGCCAGCAGCTCCAGTACTCCTGGGGCCAACGTCCTGACTTTC. The chain uses TRBV7-9 and TRBJ2-6; no clear D gene. The V and J ends lost 4 bases and 2 bases respectively, with 9 bases between them. Germline CDR1 is SEHNR and CDR2 is FQNEAQ (reference sequence). The CDR3 has 15 residues.

The chain recombines TRBV30 with TRBJ2-5; 8 bases agree with TRBD1. The CDR3 extends over 15 amino acids. V gave up 0 bases and J gave up 2 bases; unmatched junction bases: 5. Germline CDR1 GTSNPN, CDR2 SVGIG (reference sequence). The CDR3 sequence: CAWSVQGGGQETQYF. In nucleotides, the CDR3 is TGTGCCTGGAGTGTACAGGGGGGAGGTCAAGAGACCCAGTACTTC.